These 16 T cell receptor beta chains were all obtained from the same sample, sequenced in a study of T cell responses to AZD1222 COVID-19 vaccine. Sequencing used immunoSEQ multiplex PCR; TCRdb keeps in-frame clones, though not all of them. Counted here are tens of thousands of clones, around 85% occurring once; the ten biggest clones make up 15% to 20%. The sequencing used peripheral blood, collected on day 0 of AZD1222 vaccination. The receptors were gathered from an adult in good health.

CDR3 sequence reads: CASSQGGLSTEAFF. For the CDR3, the DNA is TGTGCCAGCAGCCAAGGAGGCTTGAGCACTGAAGCTTTCTTT. The V gene is TRBV14, the J gene TRBJ1-1; D remains unclear. V lost 1 base to trimming and J lost 4 bases, with 10 bases between them. This CDR3 has 14 amino acids. Germline V gene lookup returns CDR1 SGHDN and CDR2 FVKESK.

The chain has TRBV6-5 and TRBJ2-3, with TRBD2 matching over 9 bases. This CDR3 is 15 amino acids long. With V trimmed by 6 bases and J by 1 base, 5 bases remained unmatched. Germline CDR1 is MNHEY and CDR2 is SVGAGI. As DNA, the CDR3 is TGTGCCAGCAGGGTAGCGGGAGCGGGCACAGATACGCAGTATTTT. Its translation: CASRVAGAGTDTQYF.

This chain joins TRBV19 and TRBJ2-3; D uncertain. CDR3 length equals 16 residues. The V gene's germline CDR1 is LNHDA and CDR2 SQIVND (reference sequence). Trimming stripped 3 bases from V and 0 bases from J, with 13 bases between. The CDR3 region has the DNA TGTGCCAGTAGTATGTTTGGTATGGCCAGCACAGATACGCAGTATTTT. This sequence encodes CASSMFGMASTDTQYF.

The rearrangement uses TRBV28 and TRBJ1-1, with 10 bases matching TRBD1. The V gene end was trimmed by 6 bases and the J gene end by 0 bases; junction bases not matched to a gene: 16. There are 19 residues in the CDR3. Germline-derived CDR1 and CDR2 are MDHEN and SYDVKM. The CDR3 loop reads CASRVWDRGGLGMNTEAFF. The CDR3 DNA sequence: TGTGCCAGCAGAGTTTGGGACAGGGGAGGGTTGGGGATGAACACTGAAGCTTTCTTT. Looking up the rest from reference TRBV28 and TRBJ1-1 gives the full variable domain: DVKVTQSSRYLVKRTGEKVFLECVQDMDHENMFWYRQDPGLGLRLIYFSYDVKMKEKGDIPEGYSVSREKKERFSLILESASTNQTSMYLCASRVWDRGGLGMNTEAFFGQGTRLTVV.

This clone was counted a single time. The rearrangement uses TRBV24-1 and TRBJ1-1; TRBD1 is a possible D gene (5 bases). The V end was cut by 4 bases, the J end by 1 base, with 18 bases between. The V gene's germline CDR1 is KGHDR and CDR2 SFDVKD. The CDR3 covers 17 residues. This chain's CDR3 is CATSELRGRYSNTEAFF. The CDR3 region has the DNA TGTGCCACCAGTGAGCTTAGGGGAAGATATTCGAACACTGAAGCTTTCTTT.

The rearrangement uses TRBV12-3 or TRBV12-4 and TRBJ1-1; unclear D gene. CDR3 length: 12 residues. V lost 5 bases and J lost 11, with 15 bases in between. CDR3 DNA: TGTGCCAGCAGTGGCCTTACTGGGCATGCTTTCTTT. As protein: CASSGLTGHAFF.

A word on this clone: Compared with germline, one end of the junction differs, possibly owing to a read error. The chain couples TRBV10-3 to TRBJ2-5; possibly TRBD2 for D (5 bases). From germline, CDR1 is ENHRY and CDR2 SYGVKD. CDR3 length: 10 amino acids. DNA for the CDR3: TGTGCCACCCGCGACTCACTAGTCCACTTC. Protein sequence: CATRDSLVHF.

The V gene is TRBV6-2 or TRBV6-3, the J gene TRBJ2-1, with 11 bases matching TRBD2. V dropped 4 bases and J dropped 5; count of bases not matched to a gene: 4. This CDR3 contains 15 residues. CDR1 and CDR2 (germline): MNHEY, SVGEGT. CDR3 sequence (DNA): TGTGCCAGCAGTTCCGGACTAGCGGGTGACAATGAGCAGTTCTTC. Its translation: CASSSGLAGDNEQFF.

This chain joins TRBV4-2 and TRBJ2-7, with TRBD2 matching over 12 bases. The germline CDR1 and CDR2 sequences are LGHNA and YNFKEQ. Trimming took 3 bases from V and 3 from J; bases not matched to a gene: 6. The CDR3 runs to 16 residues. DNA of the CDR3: TGTGCCAGCAGCCAGGGACTAGCGGGCGGGTACTACGAGCAGTACTTC. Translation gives CASSQGLAGGYYEQYF.

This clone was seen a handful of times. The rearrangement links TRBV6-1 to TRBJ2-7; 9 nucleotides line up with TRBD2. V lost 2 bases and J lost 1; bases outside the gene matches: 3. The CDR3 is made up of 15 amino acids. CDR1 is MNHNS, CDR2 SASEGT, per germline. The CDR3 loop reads CASSEIAGASYEQYF. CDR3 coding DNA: TGTGCCAGCAGTGAAATAGCGGGAGCTTCCTACGAGCAGTACTTC.

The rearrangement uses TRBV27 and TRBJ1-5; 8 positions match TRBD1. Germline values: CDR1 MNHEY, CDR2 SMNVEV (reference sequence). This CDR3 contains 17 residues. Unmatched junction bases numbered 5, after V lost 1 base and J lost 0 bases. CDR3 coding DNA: TGTGCCAGCAGTTTATATGGACAGGGATATAGCAATCAGCCCCAGCATTTT. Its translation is CASSLYGQGYSNQPQHF.

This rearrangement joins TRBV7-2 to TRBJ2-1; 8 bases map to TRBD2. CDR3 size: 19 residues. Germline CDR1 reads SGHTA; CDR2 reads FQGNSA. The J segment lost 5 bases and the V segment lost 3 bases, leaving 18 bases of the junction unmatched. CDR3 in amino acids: CASSFPPWAGGIRDNEQFF. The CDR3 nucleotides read TGTGCCAGCAGCTTCCCGCCCTGGGCGGGAGGTATAAGAGACAATGAGCAGTTCTTC.

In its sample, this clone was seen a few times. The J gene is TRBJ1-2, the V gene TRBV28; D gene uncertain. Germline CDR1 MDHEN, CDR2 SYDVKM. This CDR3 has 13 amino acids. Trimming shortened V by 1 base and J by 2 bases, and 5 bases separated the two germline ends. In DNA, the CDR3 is TGTGCCAGCAGTTTATCGGGGAACTATGGCTACACCTTC. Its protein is CASSLSGNYGYTF.

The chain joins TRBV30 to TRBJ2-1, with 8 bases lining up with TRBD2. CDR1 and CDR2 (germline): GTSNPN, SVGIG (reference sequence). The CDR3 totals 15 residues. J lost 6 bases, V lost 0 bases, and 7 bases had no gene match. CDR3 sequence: CAWSVRTGGGNEQFF. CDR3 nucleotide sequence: TGTGCCTGGAGTGTACGAACGGGAGGGGGCAATGAGCAGTTCTTC. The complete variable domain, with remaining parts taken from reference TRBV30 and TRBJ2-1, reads SQTIHQWPATLVQPVGSPLSLECTVEGTSNPNLYWYRQAAGRGLQLLFYSVGIGQISSEVPQNLSASRPQDRQFILSSKKLLLSDSGFYLCAWSVRTGGGNEQFFGPGTRLTVL.

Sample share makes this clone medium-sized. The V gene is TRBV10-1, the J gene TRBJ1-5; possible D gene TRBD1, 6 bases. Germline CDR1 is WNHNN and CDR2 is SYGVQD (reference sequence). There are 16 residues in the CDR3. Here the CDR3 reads CGGCQGRRHRNQPQHF. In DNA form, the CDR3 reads TGCGGCGGATGTCAGGGGAGACGGCATCGCAATCAGCCCCAGCATTTT.

CDR3 coding DNA: TGCGCCAGCAGCCTAAGTCTGGTGGAGGGCGAGACCCAGTACTTC. This encodes CASSLSLVEGETQYF. The chain uses TRBV4-1 and TRBJ2-5; possible D gene TRBD2, 6 bases. The germline V gene encodes CDR1 MGHRA and CDR2 YSYEKL. Trimming removed 4 bases at V and 5 bases at J, with 17 bases between. The CDR3 totals 15 residues.